This T cell receptor (beta chain) derives from a study of blood T cell repertoires in COVID-19. Comment on this clone: The limits of the CDR3 on the DNA are not certain, so only TCRdb's listed CDR3 is given.

Categorization into cohorts depended on clinical history that participants reported. Germline V gene data show CDR1 as SGHNT and CDR2 as YYREEE (reference sequence). 17 amino acids form the CDR3, both terminal residues included. Clones were read by immunoSEQ multiplex PCR, and TCRdb kept only the in-frame ones, dropping some. The sample lists 250,000 to 300,000 clones; approximately 90% were seen once. The receptor comes from a woman aged 40 to 50 with acute COVID-19. The chain uses TRBV5-4 and TRBJ1-5. The sequenced sample was PBMCs or T cells enriched from blood (not recorded which). The CDR3 region is CASSFGSGGFGNQPQHF.